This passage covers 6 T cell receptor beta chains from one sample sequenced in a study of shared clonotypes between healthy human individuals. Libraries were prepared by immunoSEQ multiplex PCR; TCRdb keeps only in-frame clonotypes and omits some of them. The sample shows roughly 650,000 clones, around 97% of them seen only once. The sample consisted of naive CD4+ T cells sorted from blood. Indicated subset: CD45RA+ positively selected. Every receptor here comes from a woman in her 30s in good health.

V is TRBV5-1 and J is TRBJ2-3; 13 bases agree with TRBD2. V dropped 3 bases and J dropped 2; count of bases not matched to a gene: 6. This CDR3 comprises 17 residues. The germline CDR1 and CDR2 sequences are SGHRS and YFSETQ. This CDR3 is CASSSGTSGAFTDTQYF. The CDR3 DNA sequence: TGCGCCAGCAGCTCCGGGACTAGCGGGGCTTTCACAGATACGCAGTATTTT.

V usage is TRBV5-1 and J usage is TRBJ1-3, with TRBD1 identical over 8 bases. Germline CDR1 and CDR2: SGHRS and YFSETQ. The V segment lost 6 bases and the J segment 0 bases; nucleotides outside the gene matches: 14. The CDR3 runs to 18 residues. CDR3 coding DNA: TGCGCCAGCACCGGATCGCGGACAGGGTCGGCCTCTGGAAACACCATATATTTT. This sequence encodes CASTGSRTGSASGNTIYF.

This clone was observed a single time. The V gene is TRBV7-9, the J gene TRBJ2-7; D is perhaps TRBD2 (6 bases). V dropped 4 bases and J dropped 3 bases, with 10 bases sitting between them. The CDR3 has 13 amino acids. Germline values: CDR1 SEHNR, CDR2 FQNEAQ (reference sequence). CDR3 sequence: CASSSAGGYEQYF. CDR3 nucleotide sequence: TGTGCCAGCAGCTCAGCGGGCGGCTACGAGCAGTACTTC.

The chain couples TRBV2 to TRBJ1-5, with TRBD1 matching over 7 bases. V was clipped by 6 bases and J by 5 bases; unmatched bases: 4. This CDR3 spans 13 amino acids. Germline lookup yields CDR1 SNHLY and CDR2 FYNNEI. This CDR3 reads CASRETGHQPQHF. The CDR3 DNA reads TGTGCCAGCAGGGAGACAGGGCATCAGCCCCAGCATTTT.

The CDR3, as DNA: TGTGCCAGCAGTCCTCGCCCTAAGTCCCTCCAGTACTTC. It encodes CASSPRPKSLQYF. V usage is TRBV27 and J usage is TRBJ2-7, with D hard to call. Trimming removed 5 bases from V and 10 bases from J, with 18 bases in between. The germline gives CDR1 MNHEY, CDR2 SMNVEV (reference sequence). The CDR3 consists of 13 residues.

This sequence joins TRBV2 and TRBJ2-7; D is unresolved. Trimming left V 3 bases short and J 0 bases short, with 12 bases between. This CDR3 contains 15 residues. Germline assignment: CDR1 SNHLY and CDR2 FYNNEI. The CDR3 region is CASSDQRLTSYEQYF. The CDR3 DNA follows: TGTGCCAGCAGTGATCAGCGATTAACCTCCTACGAGCAGTACTTC.